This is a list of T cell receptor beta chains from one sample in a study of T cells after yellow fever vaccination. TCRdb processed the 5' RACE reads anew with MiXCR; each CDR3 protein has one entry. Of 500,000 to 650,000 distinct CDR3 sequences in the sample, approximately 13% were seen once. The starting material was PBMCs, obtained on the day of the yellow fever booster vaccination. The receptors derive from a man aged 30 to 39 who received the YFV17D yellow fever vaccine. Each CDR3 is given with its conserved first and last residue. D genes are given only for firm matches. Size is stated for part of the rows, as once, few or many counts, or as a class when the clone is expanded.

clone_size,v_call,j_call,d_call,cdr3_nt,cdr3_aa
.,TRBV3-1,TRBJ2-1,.,TGTGCCAGCAGCCAATTCCTCAGTCCAAAGAGCTCCTACAATGAGCAGTTCTTC,CASSQFLSPKSSYNEQFF
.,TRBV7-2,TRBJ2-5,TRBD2,TGTGCCAGCAGCCCCACTAGCGACCAAGAGACCCAGTACTTC,CASSPTSDQETQYF
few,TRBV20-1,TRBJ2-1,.,TGCAGTGCTAGAGATATCCGCAGGGGGGATATAAATGAGCAGTTCTTC,CSARDIRRGDINEQFF
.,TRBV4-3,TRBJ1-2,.,TGCGCCAGCAGCCCATCGGGGACAACAAACTATGGCTACACCTTC,CASSPSGTTNYGYTF
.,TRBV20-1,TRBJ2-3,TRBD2,TGCAGTGCTAGCCGGGGGAGGGCCGTAGATACGCAGTATTTT,CSASRGRAVDTQYF
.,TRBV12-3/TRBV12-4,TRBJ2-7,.,TGTGCCAGCTCCTTAGAGGGGTCCCTCTTGTACTTC,CASSLEGSLLYF
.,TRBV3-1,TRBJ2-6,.,TGTGCCAGCAGCCAAGATCCAGGCGGGTTCTCTGGGGCCAACGTCCTGACTTTC,CASSQDPGGFSGANVLTF
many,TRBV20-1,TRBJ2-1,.,TGCAGTGCTCCCCTTTCCGCAGAGCAGTTCTTC,CSAPLSAEQFF
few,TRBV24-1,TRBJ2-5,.,TGTGCCACCAGTCGGACAGACCTGCAAGAGACCCAGTACTTC,CATSRTDLQETQYF
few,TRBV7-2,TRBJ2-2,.,TGTGCCAGCAGCCACGGTTCTACCGGGGAGCTGTTTTTT,CASSHGSTGELFF
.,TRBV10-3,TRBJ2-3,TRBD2,TGTGCCACCGGAACCGGGACTAGCGGCACAGATACGCAGTATTTT,CATGTGTSGTDTQYF
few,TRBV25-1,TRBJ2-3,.,TGTGCCAGCTGTGGGACCTACCCTAGCACAGATACGCAGTATTTT,CASCGTYPSTDTQYF
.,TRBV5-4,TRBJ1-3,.,TGTGCCAGCAGCTTGGCCGGGGGAAATGGAAACACCATATATTTT,CASSLAGGNGNTIYF
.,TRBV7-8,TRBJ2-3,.,TGTGCCAGCAGCTTATGGCGGGATCTGCAGGATACGCAGTATTTT,CASSLWRDLQDTQYF
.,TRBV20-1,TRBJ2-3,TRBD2,TGCAGTGCTAGGGGGCCCAGCGGGAGGACCCCGTCGTTGGTGGATACGCAGTATTTT,CSARGPSGRTPSLVDTQYF
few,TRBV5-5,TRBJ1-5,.,TGTGCCAGCAGCTTGGTTGGTTTCGGGGCCGATAGCAATCAGCCCCAGCATTTT,CASSLVGFGADSNQPQHF
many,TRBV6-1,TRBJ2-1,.,TGTGCCAGCAGCCCGGGACGAGCCTCCTACAATGAGCAGTTCTTC,CASSPGRASYNEQFF
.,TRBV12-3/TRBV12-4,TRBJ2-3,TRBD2,TGTGCCAGCACGGGGGTCGCTAGCGGGGGCACAGATACGCAGTATTTT,CASTGVASGGTDTQYF
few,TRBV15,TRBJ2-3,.,TGTGCCACCATGATCGGGAGTCTCGCAGATACGCAGTATTTT,CATMIGSLADTQYF
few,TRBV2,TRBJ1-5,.,TGTGCCAGCACCGGGATCGGGGGTACTCAGCCCCAGCATTTT,CASTGIGGTQPQHF
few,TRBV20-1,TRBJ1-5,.,TGCAGTGCCCCCGACAGGACCTCCAATCAGCCCCAGCATTTT,CSAPDRTSNQPQHF
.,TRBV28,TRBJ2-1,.,TGTGCCAGCAGAGCCCAGATTGAGCAGTTCTTC,CASRAQIEQFF
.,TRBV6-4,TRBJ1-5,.,TGTGCCAGCAGTGAAGGGCACACCCCAGGGGAGCCCCAGCATTTT,CASSEGHTPGEPQHF
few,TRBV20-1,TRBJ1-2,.,TGCAGTGCTAGGGGTTCTTTCAACCCAAATGGCTACACCTTC,CSARGSFNPNGYTF
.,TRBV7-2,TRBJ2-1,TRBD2,TGTGCCAGCAGCTGGAACGGGGGGGTGAAGTTCTTC,CASSWNGGVKFF
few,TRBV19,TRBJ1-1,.,TGTGCCACCCACAGGGATTTTAACACTGAAGCTTTCTTT,CATHRDFNTEAFF
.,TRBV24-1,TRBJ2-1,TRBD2,TGTGCCACCAGTGATTGGTCTAGCGGGAGCGGGAAGAACAATGAGCAGTTCTTC,CATSDWSSGSGKNNEQFF
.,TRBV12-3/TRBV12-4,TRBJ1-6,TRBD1,TGTGCCAGCAGGGACAGGAGCTCCTATAATTCACCCCTCCACTTT,CASRDRSSYNSPLHF
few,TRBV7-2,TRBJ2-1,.,TGTGCCAGCAGCCATATCAACTTTAGCGGAAATGAGCAGTTCTTC,CASSHINFSGNEQFF
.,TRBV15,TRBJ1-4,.,TGTGCCACCAGCAGAGATCTCGGGGCCGTAAATGAAAAACTGTTTTTT,CATSRDLGAVNEKLFF
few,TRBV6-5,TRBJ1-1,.,TGTGCCAGCAGTTACTCCCAGGGAATCGTCGGCACTGAAGCTTTCTTT,CASSYSQGIVGTEAFF
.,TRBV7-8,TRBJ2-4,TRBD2,TGTGCCAGCAGCTTACTAGAGCGGGGAACCATTCAGTACTTC,CASSLLERGTIQYF
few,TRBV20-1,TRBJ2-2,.,TGCAGTGCTTTACGGGAGAGCGGGGAGCTGTTTTTT,CSALRESGELFF
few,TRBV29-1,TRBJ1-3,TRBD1,TGCAGCGCCGCAGGGGGAAGGGACACCATATATTTT,CSAAGGRDTIYF
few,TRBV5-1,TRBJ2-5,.,TGCGCCAGCAGCTCACCGCCACCGAATAGACAGCAAGAGACCCAGTACTTC,CASSSPPPNRQQETQYF
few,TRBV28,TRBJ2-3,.,TGTGCCAGCAGTTTAGGCCAGAGGGATACGCAGTATTTT,CASSLGQRDTQYF
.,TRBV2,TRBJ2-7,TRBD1,TGTGCCAGCAGTGAAGCGGCAGGGGGGTACTTC,CASSEAAGGYF
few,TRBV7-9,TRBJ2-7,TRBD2,TGTGCCAGCAGCCCACAGTGGGTAGCGGGCGCCACCGGCGAGCAGTACTTC,CASSPQWVAGATGEQYF
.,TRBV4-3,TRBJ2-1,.,TGCGCCAGCAGCCAAGATCCCGTCAGATACTACAATGAGCAGTTCTTC,CASSQDPVRYYNEQFF